These 23 T cell receptor beta chains were all obtained from the same sample, sequenced in a study of cytomegalovirus exposure and HLA in healthy donors. PCR used 60 Vbeta primers and 13 Jbeta primers. Here immunoSEQ multiplex PCR was the method, and the copy in TCRdb shows in-frame clones only, minus some. The table records 55,000 or so clones, about four fifths of them present only once. Sequenced sample: PBMCs. Every receptor here comes from a female donor in good health and CMV-seronegative.

Only a few counts were recorded for this clone. The chain employs TRBV10-2 and TRBJ1-6; D remains ambiguous. Trimming took 5 bases from V and 7 from J, leaving 6 bases between them. The CDR3 extends over 12 amino acids. Germline CDR1 WSHSY, CDR2 SAAADI. DNA of the CDR3: TGCGCCAGCAGTTTAATAAATTCACCCCTCCACTTT. Translating it yields CASSLINSPLHF.

The V and J genes are TRBV10-3 and TRBJ2-7; 9 bases are a match to TRBD1. The J segment lost 3 bases and the V segment lost 11 bases, leaving 8 bases of the junction unmatched. The CDR3 contains 13 residues. Germline V gene data show CDR1 as ENHRY and CDR2 as SYGVKD. CDR3 residues: CAHSGTGRYEQYF. The CDR3 DNA sequence: TGTGCCCATTCCGGGACAGGGCGCTACGAGCAGTACTTC.

The gene calls are TRBV7-9 and TRBJ1-4; D is undetermined. This CDR3 comprises 15 residues. Per germline, CDR1 SEHNR and CDR2 FQNEAQ (reference sequence). V was trimmed by 5 bases and J by 3 bases, leaving 13 bases between them. The DNA for the CDR3 is TGTGCCAGCAGCGGCGGCCGCGGGTCTAATGAAAAACTGTTTTTT. The encoded protein is CASSGGRGSNEKLFF.

The V and J genes are TRBV4-1 and TRBJ1-5, with D unresolved. Per the germline V gene, CDR1 is MGHRA and CDR2 is YSYEKL. The CDR3 length is 16 residues. Trimming shortened V by 0 bases and J by 2 bases, and 11 bases separated the two germline ends. DNA of the CDR3: TGCGCCAGCAGCCAAGATCTAACTTCTGGCAATCAGCCCCAGCATTTT. It codes for CASSQDLTSGNQPQHF.

The rearrangement joins TRBV5-8 to TRBJ2-5; D is perhaps TRBD1 (6 bases). The CDR3 consists of 15 residues. V lost 6 bases and J lost 4, with 19 bases in between. In germline, CDR1 is SGHTS, CDR2 YDEGEE. CDR3 DNA: TGTGCCAGCACCATACAGGGATTCTTTGGAGAGACCCAGTACTTC. It encodes CASTIQGFFGETQYF.

The V gene is TRBV9, the J gene TRBJ2-3, with 8 nucleotides matching TRBD1. J gave up 2 bases and V 4 bases, and 9 bases lay outside the gene matches. This CDR3 region has 16 residues. The V gene's germline CDR1 is SGDLS and CDR2 YYNGEE. The CDR3: CASSPRTGSSTDTQYF. CDR3 sequence (DNA): TGTGCCAGCAGCCCCCGGACAGGGTCCTCCACAGATACGCAGTATTTT. Complete variable domain (other parts from reference TRBV9 and TRBJ2-3): DSGVTQTPKHLITATGQRVTLRCSPRSGDLSVYWYQQSLDQGLQFLIQYYNGEERAKGNILERFSAQQFPDLHSELNLSSLELGDSALYFCASSPRTGSSTDTQYFGPGTRLTVL.

J is TRBJ2-1 and V is TRBV4-1; 10 nucleotides agree with TRBD2. The germline CDR1 and CDR2 sequences are MGHRA and YSYEKL. The ends lost 0 bases at V and 4 bases at J; junction bases unmatched: 6. The CDR3 is 17 residues long. The DNA of the CDR3 is TGCGCCAGCAGCCAAGATCGGCTAGCGGGGGCTTACAATGAGCAGTTCTTC. Protein product: CASSQDRLAGAYNEQFF.

The chain recombines TRBV7-2 with TRBJ1-2, with 11 bases matching TRBD1. V was clipped by 7 bases and J by 8 bases; unmatched bases: 15. This CDR3 region has 16 residues. Germline lookup yields CDR1 SGHTA and CDR2 FQGNSA. The CDR3: CASTVRDRGFLSGYTF. DNA for the CDR3: TGTGCCAGCACCGTCCGGGACAGGGGGTTTCTCAGCGGCTACACCTTC.

This sequence joins TRBV19 and TRBJ2-5; tentatively, D is TRBD1 (6 bases). V was pared by 10 bases and J by 13 bases, with 19 bases between. Germline V gene data show CDR1 as LNHDA and CDR2 as SQIVND (reference sequence). The CDR3 totals 11 residues. CDR3: CATDRGGSRYF. The CDR3 DNA reads as TGTGCCACCGATCGTGGGGGCTCTAGGTACTTC.

V gene TRBV6-1 combines with J gene TRBJ1-3; D is possibly TRBD1 (5 bases). The germline gives CDR1 MNHNS, CDR2 SASEGT. The V gene lost 2 bases and the J gene lost 0 bases, with 8 bases spanning the gap. This CDR3 contains 15 residues. The CDR3 DNA reads as TGTGCCAGCAGTGAAAAGACAGCCTCTGGAAACACCATATATTTT. Translation gives CASSEKTASGNTIYF.

The rearrangement links TRBV2 to TRBJ2-7; 10 nucleotides agree with TRBD2. J lost 6 bases, V lost 2 bases, and 16 bases had no gene match. The CDR3 consists of 18 residues. Germline V gene sequence: CDR1 SNHLY, CDR2 FYNNEI. CDR3: CASSEIPSGGLRGLEQYF. For the CDR3, the DNA is TGTGCCAGCAGTGAAATCCCTAGCGGGGGCCTCCGGGGCCTCGAGCAGTACTTC. The full variable domain, in which reference TRBV2 and TRBJ2-7 provide the parts outside the CDR3, is EPEVTQTPSHQVTQMGQEVILRCVPISNHLYFYWYRQILGQKVEFLVSFYNNEISEKSEIFDDQFSVERPDGSNFTLKIRSTKLEDSAMYFCASSEIPSGGLRGLEQYFGPGTRLTVT.

This clone was seen once. The chain carries TRBV29-1 and TRBJ2-7; TRBD1 agrees at 7 bases. From germline, CDR1 is SQVTM and CDR2 ANQGSEA. The CDR3 covers 14 residues. V was clipped by 1 base and J by 0 bases; unmatched bases: 3. The CDR3 nucleotides are TGCAGCGTTGAAGTCGGGGACAGCTCCTACGAGCAGTACTTC. Residues: CSVEVGDSSYEQYF.

The rearrangement joins TRBV29-1 to TRBJ1-5; TRBD1 aligns across 8 bases. V lost 4 bases, J lost 6 bases, and 8 bases stayed unmatched. There are 14 residues in the CDR3. Germline values: CDR1 SQVTM, CDR2 ANQGSEA. The CDR3 loop reads CSVVGPGGGQPQHF. The DNA of the CDR3 is TGCAGCGTTGTAGGTCCAGGGGGCGGTCAGCCCCAGCATTTT.

The chain carries TRBV18 and TRBJ1-6; 9 bases agree with TRBD1. Germline V CDR1 and CDR2: KGHSH, LQKENI. V lost 3 bases to trimming and J lost 5 bases; unmatched junction nucleotides: 2. This CDR3 region has 15 residues. CDR3 sequence reads: CASSPRDRDNSPLHF. Here the CDR3 DNA reads TGTGCCAGCTCACCCAGGGACAGGGATAATTCACCCCTCCACTTT. The full variable domain, completed using reference TRBV18 and TRBJ1-6, is NAGVMQNPRHLVRRRGQEARLRCSPMKGHSHVYWYRQLPEEGLKFMVYLQKENIIDESGMPKERFSAEFPKEGPSILRIQQVVRGDSAAYFCASSPRDRDNSPLHFGNGTRLTVT.

The chain is built from TRBV5-6 and TRBJ1-1; D is perhaps TRBD1 (6 bases). Trimming removed 2 bases from V and 5 bases from J, with 10 bases in between. This CDR3 spans 13 amino acids. Per germline, CDR1 SGHDT and CDR2 YYEEEE. CDR3 nucleotide sequence: TGTGCCAGCAGCTTTTACAGGGTAACTGAAGCTTTCTTT. Protein sequence: CASSFYRVTEAFF.

This clone was observed a single time. CDR3 sequence reads: CAWSVTSRLAGGWTGELFF. The CDR3 DNA follows: TGTGCCTGGAGTGTAACGTCCCGACTAGCGGGGGGGTGGACCGGGGAGCTGTTTTTT. The chain combines TRBV30 with TRBJ2-2, with TRBD2 matching 14 bases. Per the germline V gene, CDR1 is GTSNPN and CDR2 is SVGIG (reference sequence). This CDR3 has 19 amino acids. Germline trimming cut 0 bases from V and 5 bases from J; bases unmatched to any gene: 11.

This chain links TRBV29-1 with TRBJ1-2, with no clear D. The CDR3 spans 12 residues. V dropped 3 bases and J dropped 8 bases, with 13 bases sitting between them. Per the germline V gene, CDR1 is SQVTM and CDR2 is ANQGSEA. The CDR3 is CSVDRTSGGYTF. CDR3 bases: TGCAGCGTTGACAGGACTTCGGGAGGCTACACCTTC.

This clone was seen a few times. The V call is TRBV2, the J call TRBJ1-1, with D unclear. This CDR3 spans 14 amino acids. V was pared by 7 bases and J by 1 base, with 13 bases between. Germline CDR1 SNHLY, CDR2 FYNNEI. CDR3 sequence (DNA): TGTGCCAGCATATTGGGCGCCTCGAACACTGAAGCTTTCTTT. This translates into CASILGASNTEAFF.

V is TRBV4-2 and J is TRBJ1-2; 7 nucleotides match TRBD1. V was pared by 0 bases and J by 2 bases, with 3 bases of the junction left unmatched. The CDR3 is 15 amino acids. Germline CDR1 LGHNA, CDR2 YNFKEQ. This CDR3 reads CASSQDRQGNYGYTF. The CDR3 nucleotides are TGTGCCAGCAGCCAAGACAGACAGGGAAACTATGGCTACACCTTC.

The chain employs TRBV9 and TRBJ1-4, with 11 bases lining up with TRBD1. This CDR3 is 16 amino acids long. CDR1 and CDR2 from the germline V gene are SGDLS and YYNGEE. With 1 base clipped from V and 8 bases from J, the junction kept 7 bases outside the gene matches. This CDR3 is CASSVRGDRGNEKLFF. CDR3 in DNA: TGTGCCAGCAGCGTAAGGGGGGACAGGGGGAACGAAAAACTGTTTTTT. The whole variable domain, filled in from reference TRBV9 and TRBJ1-4, reads DSGVTQTPKHLITATGQRVTLRCSPRSGDLSVYWYQQSLDQGLQFLIQYYNGEERAKGNILERFSAQQFPDLHSELNLSSLELGDSALYFCASSVRGDRGNEKLFFGSGTQLSVL.

The J gene is TRBJ2-3, the V gene TRBV7-9; D may be TRBD1 (5 bases). Trimming left V 2 bases short and J 4 bases short, with 10 bases between. Germline CDR1 SEHNR, CDR2 FQNEAQ (reference sequence). There are 14 residues in the CDR3. Written as DNA, the CDR3 is TGTGCCAGCAGCTTAAGCCAGACAGCAGATACGCAGTATTTT. The encoded protein is CASSLSQTADTQYF.

J is TRBJ1-1 and V is TRBV7-9; D is possibly TRBD1 (6 bases). CDR1 SEHNR and CDR2 FQNEAQ come from the germline V gene (reference sequence). The CDR3 runs 19 residues. The germline V and J ends were trimmed by 4 bases and 0 bases, with 24 bases remaining between them. This CDR3 is CASSWTADPLGSMNTEAFF. Here the CDR3 DNA reads TGTGCCAGCAGCTGGACAGCGGACCCCCTTGGCTCCATGAACACTGAAGCTTTCTTT.

This sequence joins TRBV5-8 and TRBJ1-3; no firm D call. The CDR3 has 11 residues. Germline V gene data show CDR1 as SGHTS and CDR2 as YDEGEE. Deletions cut 7 bases from V and 4 bases from J, with 6 bases between. CDR3 bases: TGTGCCAGCGCGGAAGGAAACACCATATATTTT. It encodes CASAEGNTIYF.